The 3 T cell receptor beta chains in this list originate from one sample, sequenced in a study of blood T cell repertoires in COVID-19. Measured with immunoSEQ multiplex PCR; TCRdb has only the in-frame clones, and not every one. The table lists roughly 230,000 clones, around 87% of them singletons. Sequencing was carried out using PBMCs or T cells enriched from blood (not recorded which). Source of these receptors: a man aged 25 to 45 in a cohort exposed to, infected with or recovered from COVID-19 (not recorded which).

The J gene is TRBJ2-3, the V gene TRBV4-1; 9 bases are shared with TRBD1. This CDR3 is 14 amino acids long. Trimming cost V 4 bases and J 5 bases; bases outside gene matches: 4. The germline gives CDR1 MGHRA, CDR2 YSYEKL. The CDR3 DNA reads TGCGCCAGCAGCCTTTGGACAGGGGAAGATACGCAGTATTTT. This gives the protein CASSLWTGEDTQYF.

This clone came up a few times. V is TRBV4-2 and J is TRBJ2-2; 12 bases agree with TRBD2. Trimming at V came to 4 bases and at J to 7 bases, leaving 4 bases not matched to a gene. The CDR3 has 15 residues. From germline, CDR1 is LGHNA and CDR2 YNFKEQ. The CDR3 loop reads CASSPTSGSFGELFF. The CDR3 DNA follows: TGTGCCAGCAGCCCGACTAGCGGGAGTTTCGGGGAGCTGTTTTTT.

The chain uses TRBV28 and TRBJ1-5, with a weak D call TRBD1 (5 bases). This CDR3 comprises 12 residues. In germline, CDR1 is MDHEN, CDR2 SYDVKM. V lost 4 bases and J 12 bases, leaving 13 bases between the germline ends. CDR3 sequence (DNA): TGTGCCAGCAGTTCAGGGCCTACGCTCCAGCATTTT. It is translated as CASSSGPTLQHF.